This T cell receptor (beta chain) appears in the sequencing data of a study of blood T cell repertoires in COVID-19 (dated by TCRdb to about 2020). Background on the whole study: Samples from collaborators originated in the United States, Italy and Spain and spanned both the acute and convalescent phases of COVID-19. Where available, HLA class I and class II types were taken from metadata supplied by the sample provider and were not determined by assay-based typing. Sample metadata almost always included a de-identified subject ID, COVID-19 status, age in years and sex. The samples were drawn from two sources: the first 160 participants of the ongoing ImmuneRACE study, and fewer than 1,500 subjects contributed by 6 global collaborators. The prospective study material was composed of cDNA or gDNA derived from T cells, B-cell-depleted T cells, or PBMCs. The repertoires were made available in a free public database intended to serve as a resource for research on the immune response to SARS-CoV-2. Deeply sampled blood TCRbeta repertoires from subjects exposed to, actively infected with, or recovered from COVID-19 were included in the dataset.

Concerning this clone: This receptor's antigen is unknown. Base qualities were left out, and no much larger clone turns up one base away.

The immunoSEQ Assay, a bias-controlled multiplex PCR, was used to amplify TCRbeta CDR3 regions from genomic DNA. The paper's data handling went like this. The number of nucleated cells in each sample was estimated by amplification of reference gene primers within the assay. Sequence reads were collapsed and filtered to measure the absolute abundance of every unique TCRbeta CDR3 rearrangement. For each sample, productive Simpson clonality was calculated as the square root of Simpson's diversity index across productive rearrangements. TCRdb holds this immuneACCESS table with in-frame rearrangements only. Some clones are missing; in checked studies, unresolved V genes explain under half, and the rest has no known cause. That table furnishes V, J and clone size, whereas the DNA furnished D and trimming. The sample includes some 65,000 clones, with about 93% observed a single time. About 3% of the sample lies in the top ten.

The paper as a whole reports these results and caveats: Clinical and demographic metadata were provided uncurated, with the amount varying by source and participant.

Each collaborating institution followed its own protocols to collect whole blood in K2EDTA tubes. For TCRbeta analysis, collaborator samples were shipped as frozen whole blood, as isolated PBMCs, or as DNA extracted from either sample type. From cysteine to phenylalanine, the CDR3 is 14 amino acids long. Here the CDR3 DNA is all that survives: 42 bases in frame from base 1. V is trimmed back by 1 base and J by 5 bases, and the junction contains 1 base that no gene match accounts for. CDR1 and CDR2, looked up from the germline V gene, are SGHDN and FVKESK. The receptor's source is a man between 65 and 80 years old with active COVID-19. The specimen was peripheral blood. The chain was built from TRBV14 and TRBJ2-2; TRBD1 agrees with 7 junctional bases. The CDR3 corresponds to CASSQVQGTGELFF. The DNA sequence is TGTGCCAGCAGCCAAGTACAGGGGACCGGGGAGCTGTTTTTT.